Presented here are 8 T cell receptor beta chains from one specimen sequenced in a study of T-cell reconstitution after alpha-beta-depleted transplantation in children. Unique molecular identifiers were incorporated during preparation of the TCRbeta library. Using its own MiXCR run on the PCR reads, TCRdb lists one record per CDR3 protein. The top ten hold approximately 5% of the sample, which has approximately 400,000 distinct CDR3 sequences, 9.5% to 13% seen once. The source was PBMCs from the stem cell graft donor, collected from the stem cell graft. These receptors came from a human donor who donated a stem cell graft to a child with acute myeloid leukemia.

The table lists this clonotype with a few counts. V usage is TRBV3-1 and J usage is TRBJ2-5, with TRBD1 identical over 7 bases. In germline, CDR1 is LGHDT, CDR2 YNNKEL (reference sequence). The CDR3 has 14 amino acids. Unmatched junction bases numbered 8, after V lost 6 bases and J lost 4 bases. CDR3 sequence (DNA): TGTGCCAGCAGGGACGGACAGGAGATAGAGACCCAGTACTTC. Translating gives CASRDGQEIETQYF.

This clonotype was seen a few times. The chain combines TRBV12-5 with TRBJ1-3; no clear D. The CDR3 totals 15 residues. Per germline, CDR1 LGHNT and CDR2 FRNRAP. Trimming shortened V by 3 bases and J by 0 bases, and 9 bases separated the two germline ends. CDR3 amino acids: CASGFGRLSGNTIYF. The CDR3 nucleotides are TGTGCTAGTGGTTTCGGACGGCTCTCTGGAAACACCATATATTTT. Variable domain in full (rest from reference TRBV12-5 and TRBJ1-3): DARVTQTPRHKVTEMGQEVTMRCQPILGHNTVFWYRQTMMQGLELLAYFRNRAPLDDSGMPKDRFSAEMPDATLATLKIQPSEPRDSAVYFCASGFGRLSGNTIYFGEGSWLTVV.

The table lists this clonotype with a few counts. The rearrangement joins TRBV7-8 to TRBJ2-1, with 9 bases matching TRBD2. The CDR3 is made up of 20 amino acids. Germline loops: CDR1 SGHVS, CDR2 FQNEAQ. The ends lost 4 bases at V and 3 bases at J; junction bases unmatched: 19. The CDR3 sequence: CASSSTSTGPGTSNYNEQFF. The DNA of the CDR3 is TGTGCCAGCAGCTCGACATCAACAGGTCCCGGGACTAGCAACTACAATGAGCAGTTCTTC. Looking up the rest from reference TRBV7-8 and TRBJ2-1 gives the full variable domain: GAGVSQSPRYKVAKRGQDVALRCDPISGHVSLFWYQQALGQGPEFLTYFQNEAQLDKSGLPSDRFFAERPEGSVSTLKIQRTQQEDSAVYLCASSSTSTGPGTSNYNEQFFGPGTRLTVL.

V usage is TRBV7-2 and J usage is TRBJ2-1; D may be TRBD1 (5 bases). This CDR3 spans 14 amino acids. Trimming left V 1 base short and J 7 bases short, with 11 bases between. CDR1 and CDR2 from the germline V gene are SGHTA and FQGNSA. The CDR3 loop is CASSLGQFVNEQFF. CDR3 nucleotides: TGTGCCAGCAGCTTAGGACAGTTCGTTAATGAGCAGTTCTTC.

The sample holds a few counts of this clonotype. The V call is TRBV11-2, the J call TRBJ2-1; D not certain. The CDR3 length is 15 residues. Trimming cost V 2 bases and J 0 bases, with 8 bases left between them. CDR1 and CDR2 (germline): SGHAT, FQNNGV. The CDR3 region has the DNA TGTGCCAGCAGCTTAACGTTAGACTCCTACAATGAGCAGTTCTTC. Its protein product is CASSLTLDSYNEQFF.

This chain connects TRBV7-2 to TRBJ1-4; D is ambiguous. The V gene lost 2 bases and the J gene lost 0 bases, with 7 bases spanning the gap. CDR3 length equals 15 residues. Germline V gene sequence: CDR1 SGHTA, CDR2 FQGNSA. Written as DNA, the CDR3 is TGTGCCAGCAGCTTAATGTCTACAACTAATGAAAAACTGTTTTTT. Translating gives CASSLMSTTNEKLFF. The whole variable domain, filled in from reference TRBV7-2 and TRBJ1-4, reads GAGVSQSPSNKVTEKGKDVELRCDPISGHTALYWYRQSLGQGLEFLIYFQGNSAPDKSGLPSDRFSAERTGGSVSTLTIQRTQQEDSAVYLCASSLMSTTNEKLFFGSGTQLSVL.

With regard to this clonotype: The junction does not match germline at one end; this may be a read error. This chain connects TRBV6-1 to TRBJ2-5; TRBD1 aligns across 7 bases. The CDR3 covers 14 residues. Germline assignment: CDR1 MNHNS and CDR2 SASEGT. CDR3 sequence (DNA): TGTGCCAGCAGCGAAGGGACAGCCCAAGAGACCCAGTACTTC. This encodes CASSEGTAQETQYF.

This clonotype came up a few times. J is TRBJ1-1 and V is TRBV12-3 or TRBV12-4, with 11 bases matching TRBD1. The CDR3 is made up of 16 amino acids. Trimming cost V 6 bases and J 2 bases; bases outside gene matches: 8. CDR3 loop: CASRRTGGLGNTEAFF. Written as DNA, the CDR3 is TGTGCCAGCAGGCGGACAGGGGGCTTGGGAAACACTGAAGCTTTCTTT.